The sequence of this T cell receptor beta chain was determined in a study of blood T cells in healthy people across ages. The study, taken as a whole, reports: It was not known whether donors were CMV positive (a possible confounder of expanded clonotype changes).

Next came a second PCR, run for about 7 to 12 cycles, which used a sample-barcoded 5' primer along with a J-beta primer mix. TCRdb ran MiXCR on the 5' RACE reads and lists one entry per CDR3 protein. The sample carries about a million distinct CDR3 sequences, roughly half recorded once. In germline, CDR1 is MNHNS, CDR2 SASEGT. CDR3 length: 15 residues. Trimming shortened V by 0 bases and J by 4 bases, and 12 bases separated the two germline ends. In its sample, this clonotype was seen many times. Its antigen remains unidentified. Sequences were obtained from blood. The receptor comes from a woman aged 55-70 years in good health. The rearrangement links TRBV6-1 to TRBJ2-5; D possibly corresponds to TRBD2 (6 bases). CDR3 bases: TGTGCCAGCAGTGAAGCGGAGGGAAAGGGAGAGACCCAGTACTTC. This sequence encodes CASSEAEGKGETQYF.